This entry is about one T cell receptor (beta chain). Its target antigen remains unknown. No per-base quality is available; no much larger clone lies one base away. The label giving this sample's time point can be read as: baseline pretreatment blood. Sample treatment or condition, as interpreted from the label and publication: 15 Gy SBRT to primary tumor, nephrectomy 4 weeks later. Serial peripheral blood from radiation-treated patients was sampled at baseline, 2 weeks and 4 weeks after SBRT to track tumor-enriched clonotypes. Every patient's renal cell carcinoma showed clear cell pathology. The QIAamp DNA Blood Mini Kit (Qiagen) was used to prepare genomic DNA for TCR sequencing. The analyses included only samples that passed all quality control checks. V and J lose 5 bases and 4 bases, and a span of 12 bases separates them. Sequences MNHNY (CDR1) and SVGAGI (CDR2) are obtained from the germline V gene (reference sequence). Inclusive of the bounding cysteine and phenylalanine, the CDR3 is 13 residues long. Here the CDR3 DNA is all that survives: 39 bases in frame from base 1.

The data were obtained in a study of radiation and T cells in renal cell carcinoma (TCRdb year 2020). Notes on the research overall: Samples came from a clinical trial, in which primary renal cell carcinomas received 15 Gy stereotactic body radiation therapy followed by nephrectomy 4 weeks later. A total of 50 to 60 samples underwent TCR beta sequencing, made up of 26 tumors and roughly 27 peripheral blood samples. In the 40 to 55 samples combined, around 3.7 million unique CDR3 nucleotide sequences were found, encoding approximately 2,900,000 unique CDR3 amino acid sequences. Beyond this particular receptor, the publication reports: Because pretreatment tumor biopsies were not available, the baseline intratumoral presence of clonotypes could not be determined. The single-armed trial design could not address effects of radiation dose or scheduling on the TCR repertoire. Dynamics of the blood repertoire were not tracked past 4 weeks after treatment. In blood, the top tumor clonotypes increased between baseline and 2 weeks post-radiation and then shrank by 4 weeks, which suggests that tumor-resident clones expanded only transiently.

TCR beta libraries were generated from genomic DNA with the immunoSEQ kit, following the manufacturer's recommendations. For library preparation, a first multiplex PCR was performed with proprietary primers, followed by a second PCR in which unique barcodes were added, and bead cleanups were performed after each round. Each sample batch included a kit-provided positive control reaction and a negative control reaction. The final libraries underwent checking on an Agilent 4200 TapeStation D1000 ScreenTape, volumetric pooling, and quantification by qPCR. Sequencing ran on an Illumina NextSeq500 with a MidOutput 150-cycle cartridge, using 156 Read1 and 15 Index1 cycles with kit custom primers. The pooled library was loaded at approximately 1 pM with a roughly 20% PhiX control spike-in. The study's processing was this. Vendor-processed data were analyzed in R, with a clonotype defined as all T cells sharing the same CDR3 nucleotide sequence. In the clone abundance analyses, frequencies were normalized to the 10,000 most abundant clones in each sample. Public T cell clones, which averaged fewer than five per sample, were excluded before analysis. An abundance difference of at least 32-fold between compartments was the criterion for calling clonotypes tumor-enriched or baseline blood-enriched. A beta-binomial differential abundance model was used to identify clonotypes that expanded or contracted between blood time points. Similarity between tumor and blood repertoires was quantified using the Baroni-Urbani and Buser coefficient, and groups were compared with two-tailed Wilcoxon tests in R. TCRdb retrieved this table from immuneACCESS and kept in-frame rearrangements only. Not all clones are present; in checked studies, unresolved V genes account for under half, and no reason is known for the remainder. Clonal size and the V and J genes are those of that table, whereas D and trimming came from the DNA. The sample yields about 140,000 clones; around 78% were counted once. The ten largest clones capture approximately 22% of the sample.

The sequenced sample was blood, obtained from a patient whose treatment included radiotherapy and nephrectomy. In this chain, TRBV6-6 is recombined with TRBJ2-7; tentative D gene TRBD1, with 5 bases matching. The sequence derives from a woman aged 45-65 years with renal cell carcinoma. The CDR3 is CASSRGSSYEQYF. In nucleotides, the sequence is TGTGCCAGCAGTAGGGGCTCCTCTTACGAGCAGTACTTC.